Reported below is one T cell receptor beta chain. Its antigen is unidentified. Sequencing was performed with immunoSEQ multiplex PCR; in TCRdb, only in-frame clones are kept and a portion is missing. In the table there are tens of thousands of clones, 85% of which are singletons. These data originate in a study of OX40 agonist ivuxolimab in advanced cancers. About the research overall: People who had prior anti-PD-1, anti-PD-L1 or anti-CTLA-4 therapy could take part, and about 37% had some.

CDR3 length: 14 residues. Trimming removed 4 bases at V and 0 bases at J, with 9 bases between. Germline V gene lookup returns CDR1 MNHEY and CDR2 SVGAGI. Findings and caveats of the study: Fewer expanded clones were found on average in CD4+ than in CD8+ T cells.

Sequencing was performed on CD4+ or CD8+ T cells sorted from blood, taken in a trial of the OX40 agonist ivuxolimab. The sequence came from an adult with an advanced solid tumor such as melanoma, head and neck, liver or kidney cancer. The rearrangement links TRBV6-5 to TRBJ1-2; D is undetermined. The CDR3 bases are TGTGCCAGCAGTTCGCTGACACCTAACTATGGCTACACCTTC. This translates into CASSSLTPNYGYTF.